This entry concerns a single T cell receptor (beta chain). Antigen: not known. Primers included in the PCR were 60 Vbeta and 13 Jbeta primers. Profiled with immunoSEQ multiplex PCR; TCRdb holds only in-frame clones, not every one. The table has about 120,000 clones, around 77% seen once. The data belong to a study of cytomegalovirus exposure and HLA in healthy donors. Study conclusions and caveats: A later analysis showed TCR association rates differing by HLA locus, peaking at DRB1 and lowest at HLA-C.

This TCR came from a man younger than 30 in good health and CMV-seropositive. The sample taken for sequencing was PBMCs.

The CDR3 sequence: CASSDFLLNEQFF. CDR3 coding DNA: TGTGCCAGCAGTGATTTCCTTCTAAATGAGCAGTTCTTC. The chain couples TRBV6-1 to TRBJ2-1, with D uncertain. The germline gives CDR1 MNHNS, CDR2 SASEGT. The length of the CDR3 is 13 residues. V was cut by 3 bases and J by 7 bases, with 10 bases left in between.